Described below is a single TCR beta chain sequence and its context. Its binding antigen is unknown. It has no much larger one-base neighbor in the sample; base qualities were not kept. These data come from a study of T cells in Graves' hyperthyroidism and ophthalmopathy (dated by TCRdb to the late 2010s). Broadly, across the study: To identify TCR V-J signatures that set the groups apart, the researchers used a discovery cohort of 100 or so patients, made up of 40 to 45 with Graves' ophthalmopathy and 55 to 65 with stable Graves' hyperthyroidism. Prospective prediction of ophthalmopathy was tested in an independent validation cohort of some 19 hyperthyroidism patients and roughly 16 patients who later progressed to ophthalmopathy. The roughly 100 discovery patients were divided at random into training and test sets in a 7:3 ratio. The study also compared thyroid tissue and blood T-cell repertoires from more than 5 Graves' hyperthyroidism patients. After blood sampling, hyperthyroidism patients were treated with methimazole at a starting dose of 30 mg daily, and ophthalmopathy patients were treated with high-dose intravenous methylprednisolone. The paper describes TCR Vbeta CDR3 sequencing of fewer than 150 peripheral blood samples, made up of roughly 40 ophthalmopathy patients, roughly 80 hyperthyroidism patients and roughly 17 progressor patients.

Taken from the germline V gene, the CDR1 and CDR2 loops are SGHVS and FQNEAQ. The CDR3 has 15 amino acids, counting the end cysteine and phenylalanine. Here the CDR3 DNA is all that survives: 45 bases in frame from base 1. After removal of 5 bases from V and 7 bases from J, the junction retains 8 bases not matched to a gene. Stable Graves' hyperthyroidism was defined as the absence of progression to ophthalmopathy over 18 months of follow-up. Hyperthyroidism patients were newly diagnosed, had a disease duration of under 2 months, and were aged 18 to 65 years. Patients with uncontrolled infections, other autoimmune diseases, pregnancy or lactation were excluded. Diagnoses were based on clinical symptoms, serum thyroxine and TRAb, thyroid ultrasound and orbital computed tomography. Total RNA was extracted using Trizol reagent, and RNA quality was assessed on an Agilent 2100 Bioanalyzer. TCR beta CDR3 regions were amplified from RNA transcripts. The TCR CDR3 was subjected to a first round of RT-PCR using the HTBI primer set and the Qiagen OneStep RT-PCR kit. The libraries were constructed in a second round of multiplex PCR and then size-selected and purified. Sequencing of the libraries was done on an Illumina HiSeq2000 using paired-end 100 bp reads. The original pipeline was this. SOAPnuke was used to process the raw data, removing reads that contained adapters or uncalled bases, had a mean Phred below 15, or lacked an exact match to the constant primer or identifier. High-quality paired reads were merged with COPE v1.2.5, and unique nucleotide sequences were defined as clonotypes. MiTCR v1.1 was used to align clonotypes to the IMGT TRBV, TRBD and TRBJ reference segments. The analysis was restricted to V-J combinations with a frequency above 0.0001, which together covered about 99% of the repertoires. A TCS score was defined as the ratio between F50 (clonal expansion) and ExV (chaos), using BLOSUM62-based TCRdist between CDR3 peptides within each V-J. Welch's t-statistics and random forest reduced 450 to 600 V-J features to some 14, which were used in a naive Bayes classifier (R e1071). The public reads were run again by TCRdb, first through fastp at Q25 and then through MiXCR, and only productive beta chains were kept. Here each entry gathers all rows of one CDR3 protein and keeps the most common genes and DNA. What appears here as the V and J calls and clone size reflects TCRdb's work, not the paper's. This sample lists about 540,000 distinct CDR3 sequences; about half were detected once. The top ten hold approximately 8.2% of the sample.

Points the paper makes about the study in general: In validation, the model predicted progression to ophthalmopathy with just under 71% sensitivity and approximately 78% specificity, a median of approximately 6.7 months before onset. Sample size was not statistically predetermined, and investigators were not blinded to group allocation. A 13 V-J signature model separated ophthalmopathy from stable hyperthyroidism, with approximately 87% sensitivity and around 84% specificity in cross-validation and 80%/75% in testing. Blood samples also contained most of the expanded thyroid clonotypes (frequency above 0.001), which suggests that blood repertoires may reflect thyroid immune responses.

The origin of this receptor is a woman between 18 and 29 years old with Graves' hyperthyroidism. Donor details come from another sample of the same person, matched by shared clones. The chain uses TRBV7-8 and TRBJ2-2; 9 bases in between match TRBD2. The sample consisted of peripheral blood or thyroid tissue (not recorded which). The nucleotide sequence reads as follows: TGTGCCAGCAGCCCCGGGACTAGCTCCGGCGGGGAGCTGTTTTTT. The resulting protein is CASSPGTSSGGELFF.